The clone carrying this T cell receptor (beta chain) has only a few counts. Trimming stripped 6 bases from V and 4 bases from J, with 15 bases between. CDR3 length: 14 residues. The germline V gene encodes CDR1 DFQATT and CDR2 SNEGSKA (reference sequence). TCRdb passed the 5' RACE reads through MiXCR, listing each CDR3 protein once. The repertoire holds approximately 300,000 distinct CDR3 sequences, with roughly 10% as singletons. The data originate from a study of T cells after yellow fever vaccination. The genes are TRBV20-1 and TRBJ2-2; no definite D call. Sequenced here: CD4+ T cells sorted from PBMCs, sampled 45 days after the yellow fever booster vaccination. This receptor was taken from a man between 18 and 35 years old who received the YFV17D yellow fever vaccine. CDR3 bases: TGCAGTGCCCGAGGTCGCCCCAGCACCGGGGAGCTGTTTTTT. This gives the protein CSARGRPSTGELFF.